Each of the 20 T cell receptor beta chains below was sequenced from the same sample in a study of regulatory T cells in long-lasting Graves disease. According to the study, TCR beta libraries were built with iRepertoire HTBI primers and CDR3-region Arm-PCR. TCRdb reanalysed the multiplex PCR reads using MiXCR and keeps one entry per CDR3 protein. The data show roughly 530,000 distinct CDR3 sequences, 15% to 20% seen once. The time point here: newly diagnosed GD, antithyroid drugs for less than 3 months. Researchers made the TCR library from RNA that was extracted from PBMCs. The sample was also reused in another study, on T cells in Graves' hyperthyroidism and ophthalmopathy.

The source material was peripheral blood mononuclear cells (PBMCs), sampled at new diagnosis, from a patient treated with antithyroid drugs. The receptors stem from a middle-aged woman with Graves disease.

In this sample, this clonotype turned up many times. V is TRBV20-1 and J is TRBJ1-2; 7 bases are shared with TRBD1. The CDR3 runs 11 residues. The V and J ends lost 6 bases and 8 bases, in that order; junction bases with no gene match: 6. Germline V gives CDR1 DFQATT, CDR2 SNEGSKA (reference sequence). The CDR3 bases are TGCAGTGCCCAGGGGGGTAACGGCTACACCTTC. Amino acids: CSAQGGNGYTF.

This clonotype appeared many times. This rearrangement joins TRBV13 to TRBJ1-2, with TRBD1 identical over 7 bases. The V and J ends lost 5 bases and 5 bases, in that order; junction bases with no gene match: 5. CDR1 and CDR2 (germline): PRHDT, FYEKMQ (reference sequence). This CDR3 region has 13 residues. The CDR3 reads CASSEQGLYGYTF. The CDR3 DNA follows: TGTGCCAGCAGCGAACAGGGGTTGTATGGCTACACCTTC.

This clonotype appeared many times. The chain recombines TRBV19 with TRBJ1-2, with D possibly matching TRBD1 (5 bases). Germline-derived CDR1 and CDR2 are LNHDA and SQIVND (reference sequence). Deletions cut 4 bases from V and 3 bases from J, with 9 bases between. CDR3 length: 13 residues. CDR3 loop: CASSTTEHYGYTF. In DNA form, the CDR3 reads TGTGCCAGTAGTACGACAGAACACTATGGCTACACCTTC.

This clonotype showed up just a few times. V is TRBV30 and J is TRBJ1-5; D perhaps matches TRBD1 (5 bases). With 3 bases removed from V and 7 bases from J, the gap between germline ends came to 16 bases. CDR1 and CDR2 from the germline V gene are GTSNPN and SVGIG (reference sequence). The CDR3 has 14 residues. DNA for the CDR3: TGTGCCTGGAGGGACCGGGGCACGGTGCAGCCCCAGCATTTT. This encodes CAWRDRGTVQPQHF.

This sequence joins TRBV2 and TRBJ1-1; 8 bases match TRBD1. J was trimmed by 1 base and V by 1 base; bases with no gene match: 8. CDR3 length equals 17 residues. Germline CDR1 reads SNHLY; CDR2 reads FYNNEI. Here the CDR3 DNA reads TGTGCCAGCAGTGAAGACGTCAGGGGGCTCGGGAACACTGAAGCTTTCTTT. It specifies CASSEDVRGLGNTEAFF. The variable domain in full, with the rest retrieved from reference TRBV2 and TRBJ1-1, is EPEVTQTPSHQVTQMGQEVILRCVPISNHLYFYWYRQILGQKVEFLVSFYNNEISEKSEIFDDQFSVERPDGSNFTLKIRSTKLEDSAMYFCASSEDVRGLGNTEAFFGQGTRLTVV.

This clonotype was seen more than once but under ten times. The chain carries TRBV7-9 and TRBJ1-3, with D tentatively TRBD1 (5 bases). Germline lookup yields CDR1 SEHNR and CDR2 FQNEAQ (reference sequence). The CDR3 is made up of 22 amino acids. Trimming shortened V by 5 bases and J by 3 bases, and 35 bases separated the two germline ends. CDR3 DNA sequence: TGTGCCAGCAGCGACCCGGGCTGGGGGAGAGGCGGTCCGGGATCAGATGGAAACACCATATATTTT. It encodes CASSDPGWGRGGPGSDGNTIYF.

This clonotype was recorded many times. In nucleotides, the CDR3 is TGTGCCAGCAGCTTGGACAGGGGGCACGGAGATGGCTACACCTTC. It codes for CASSLDRGHGDGYTF. The chain carries TRBV7-9 and TRBJ1-2; TRBD1 aligns across 11 bases. Germline CDR1 and CDR2: SEHNR and FQNEAQ (reference sequence). The trim removed 3 bases at V and 6 bases at J, leaving 6 bases unmatched. This CDR3 is 15 amino acids long.

The chain joins TRBV12-3 or TRBV12-4 to TRBJ1-1; D is undetermined. With 6 bases removed from V and 0 bases from J, the gap between germline ends came to 14 bases. There are 15 residues in the CDR3. The CDR3 nucleotides are TGTGCCAGCAGCCCAAGGAGAAGATTGAACACTGAAGCTTTCTTT. Translating gives CASSPRRRLNTEAFF.

The rearrangement joins TRBV27 to TRBJ1-6; D may be TRBD1 (5 bases). Trimming shortened V by 3 bases and J by 7 bases, and 16 bases separated the two germline ends. From germline, CDR1 is MNHEY and CDR2 SMNVEV (reference sequence). The CDR3 runs to 16 residues. CDR3 in amino acids: CASSFGGAGTNSPLHF. For the CDR3, the DNA is TGTGCCAGCAGTTTTGGTGGGGCAGGGACGAATTCACCCCTCCACTTT.

This clonotype was picked up many times. The chain uses TRBV18 and TRBJ2-1; tentatively, D is TRBD2 (7 bases). CDR1 is KGHSH, CDR2 LQKENI, per germline. V shed 3 bases and J shed 8 bases, with 17 bases lying between them. This CDR3 is built from 15 residues. The CDR3 DNA is TGTGCCAGCTCACCCGGGACACCTCGGGGGGATGAGCAGTTCTTC. The encoded protein is CASSPGTPRGDEQFF.

This clonotype was observed many times. Germline and junction disagree at one end, which may indicate a read error. The rearrangement joins TRBV5-1 to TRBJ1-1; 9 nucleotides align to TRBD1. The CDR3 has 14 residues. Germline CDR1 SGHRS, CDR2 YFSETQ. The DNA for the CDR3 is TGCGCCAGCAGGTTGGGACAGGGGAACACTGAAGCTTTCTTT. Protein product: CASRLGQGNTEAFF.

With respect to this clonotype: Mismatch with germline at one junction end may stem from a read error. The rearrangement joins TRBV6-1 to TRBJ2-1, with TRBD2 matching 14 bases. This CDR3 region has 17 residues. Germline V lookup: CDR1 MNHNS, CDR2 SASEGT. The CDR3 protein is CASSVRTSGGSYNEQLF. The CDR3 DNA follows: TGTGCCAGCAGTGTGCGGACTAGCGGGGGGTCATACAATGAGCAGCTCTTC.

The chain couples TRBV6-1 to TRBJ2-2; D uncertain. CDR3 size: 13 residues. Looked up from germline, CDR1 is MNHNS and CDR2 is SASEGT. The germline V and J ends were trimmed by 7 bases and 7 bases, with 13 bases remaining between them. CDR3 sequence: CASTTQIGGELFF. CDR3 bases: TGTGCCAGCACGACTCAAATCGGCGGGGAGCTGTTTTTT.

V usage is TRBV10-3 and J usage is TRBJ1-1; 9 bases match TRBD1. There are 13 residues in the CDR3. CDR1 and CDR2 from the germline V gene are ENHRY and SYGVKD. Trimming cost V 10 bases and J 3 bases; bases outside gene matches: 6. CDR3 amino acids: CATGTGKDTEAFF. The CDR3 coding sequence is TGTGCCACCGGGACAGGGAAGGACACTGAAGCTTTCTTT.

This clonotype was counted between two and nine times. The V call is TRBV12-5, the J call TRBJ2-1, with 8 bases identical to TRBD2. There are 14 residues in the CDR3. Germline V lookup: CDR1 LGHNT, CDR2 FRNRAP. J was trimmed by 7 bases and V by 7 bases; bases with no gene match: 9. CDR3 sequence reads: CASDAGGFMNEQFF. CDR3 in DNA: TGTGCTAGTGATGCGGGGGGCTTCATGAATGAGCAGTTCTTC.

There are a few counts of this clonotype. This chain joins TRBV20-1 and TRBJ2-5, with TRBD2 as a possible D gene (6 bases). The length of the CDR3 is 18 residues. The V and J ends lost 0 bases and 0 bases respectively, with 20 bases between them. Germline V gene sequence: CDR1 DFQATT, CDR2 SNEGSKA (reference sequence). In DNA form, the CDR3 reads TGCAGTGCTAGAGACCTTGGGTGGGCGGGAACGTACCAAGAGACCCAGTACTTC. This encodes CSARDLGWAGTYQETQYF.

The chain has TRBV3-1 and TRBJ2-3, with D hard to call. V shed 4 bases and J shed 0 bases, with 11 bases lying between them. CDR3 size: 15 residues. Germline V gene data show CDR1 as LGHDT and CDR2 as YNNKEL (reference sequence). This chain's CDR3 is CASSRIRSSTDTQYF. The CDR3 coding sequence is TGTGCCAGCAGCCGGATACGGTCTAGCACAGATACGCAGTATTTT.

This clonotype was seen ten or more times. V gene TRBV2 combines with J gene TRBJ2-2; D might be TRBD2 (6 bases). This CDR3 is 14 amino acids long. Germline V gene lookup returns CDR1 SNHLY and CDR2 FYNNEI. V gave up 6 bases and J gave up 5 bases, with 13 bases separating them. The CDR3 sequence is CASSGGGWTGELFF. The CDR3 DNA follows: TGTGCCAGCAGCGGGGGTGGGTGGACCGGGGAGCTGTTTTTT.

This clonotype has a count of ten or more. V and J are TRBV5-5 and TRBJ2-5; tentatively, D is TRBD2 (6 bases). The V gene lost 3 bases and the J gene lost 5 bases, with 20 bases spanning the gap. Germline CDR1 and CDR2: SGHKS and YYEKEE (reference sequence). The CDR3 has 16 amino acids. The CDR3 region is CASSSMDTGGRETQYF. Here the CDR3 DNA reads TGTGCCAGCAGCTCAATGGACACCGGGGGACGGGAGACCCAGTACTTC.

This clonotype was recorded at least ten times. The chain is built from TRBV3-1 and TRBJ2-3; 8 positions match TRBD2. The CDR3 runs 14 residues. Germline V gives CDR1 LGHDT, CDR2 YNNKEL (reference sequence). Trimming at V came to 4 bases and at J to 5 bases, leaving 5 bases not matched to a gene. DNA of the CDR3: TGTGCCAGCAGCCTCGGGGGGGCCGTAGATACGCAGTATTTT. It is translated as CASSLGGAVDTQYF.